This T cell receptor (beta chain) was recovered during a study of cytomegalovirus exposure and HLA in healthy donors. V lost 0 bases, J lost 7 bases, and 9 bases lay in between. CDR1 and CDR2 (germline): MNHEY, SMNVEV (reference sequence). The CDR3 length is 13 residues. This PCR relied on a set of 60 Vbeta primers and 13 Jbeta primers. Clones were sequenced by immunoSEQ multiplex PCR, and TCRdb holds only the in-frame ones, with some missing. Among around 65,000 clones listed, 65% to 80% were seen once. The clonotype comes from a man aged 40-50 years in good health and CMV-seropositive. The chain employs TRBV27 and TRBJ1-1; D remains unclear. Sequencing was carried out using PBMCs. The CDR3 reads CASSLSGGSEAFF. The DNA of the CDR3 is TGTGCCAGCAGTTTATCAGGAGGGAGTGAAGCTTTCTTT.